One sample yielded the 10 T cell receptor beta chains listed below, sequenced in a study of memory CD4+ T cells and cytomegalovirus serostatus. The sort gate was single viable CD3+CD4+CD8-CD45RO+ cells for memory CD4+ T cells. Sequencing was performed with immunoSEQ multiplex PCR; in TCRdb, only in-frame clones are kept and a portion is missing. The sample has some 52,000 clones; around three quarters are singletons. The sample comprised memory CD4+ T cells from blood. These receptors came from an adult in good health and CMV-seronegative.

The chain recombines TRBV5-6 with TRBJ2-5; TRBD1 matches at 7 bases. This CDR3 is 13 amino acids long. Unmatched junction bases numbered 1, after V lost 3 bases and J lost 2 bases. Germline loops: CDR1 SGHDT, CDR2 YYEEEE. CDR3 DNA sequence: TGTGCCAGCAGCTCCAGGGGGCAAGAGACCCAGTACTTC. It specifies CASSSRGQETQYF.

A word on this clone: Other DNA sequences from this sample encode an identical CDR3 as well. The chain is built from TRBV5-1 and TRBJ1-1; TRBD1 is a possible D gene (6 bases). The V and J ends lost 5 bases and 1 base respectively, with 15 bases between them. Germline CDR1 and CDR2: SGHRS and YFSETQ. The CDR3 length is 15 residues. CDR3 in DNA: TGCGCCAGCAGTTTACACCCGACAGGGAACACTGAAGCTTTCTTT. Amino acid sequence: CASSLHPTGNTEAFF.

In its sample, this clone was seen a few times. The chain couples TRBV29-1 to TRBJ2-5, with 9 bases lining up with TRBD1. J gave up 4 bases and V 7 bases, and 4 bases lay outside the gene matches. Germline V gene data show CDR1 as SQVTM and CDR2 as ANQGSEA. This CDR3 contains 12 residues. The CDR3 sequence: CSGRTGAETQYF. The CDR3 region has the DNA TGCAGCGGAAGGACAGGGGCAGAGACCCAGTACTTC.

CDR3 region: CASSLVSEGGYTF. The CDR3 nucleotides are TGTGCCAGCAGCCTGGTGTCAGAGGGTGGCTACACCTTC. The chain uses TRBV5-6 and TRBJ1-2; D is unresolved. The germline gives CDR1 SGHDT, CDR2 YYEEEE. V lost 4 bases and J lost 7, with 14 bases in between. There are 13 residues in the CDR3. The whole variable domain, remainder taken from reference TRBV5-6 and TRBJ1-2, is DAGVTQSPTHLIKTRGQQVTLRCSPKSGHDTVSWYQQALGQGPQFIFQYYEEEERQRGNFPDRFSGHQFPNYSSELNVNALLLGDSALYLCASSLVSEGGYTFGSGTRLTVV.

Here the CDR3 reads CASSPTGLGYTF. CDR3 DNA sequence: TGTGCCAGCTCACCGACAGGGCTTGGCTACACCTTC. The chain couples TRBV18 to TRBJ1-2; TRBD1 matches at 7 bases. There are 12 residues in the CDR3. Trimming removed 3 bases from V and 7 bases from J; junction bases left unmatched: 2. Per germline, CDR1 KGHSH and CDR2 LQKENI.

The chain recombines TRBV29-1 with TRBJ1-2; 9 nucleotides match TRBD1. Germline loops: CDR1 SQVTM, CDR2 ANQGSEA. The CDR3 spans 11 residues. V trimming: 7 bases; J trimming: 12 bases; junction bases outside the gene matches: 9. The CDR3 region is CSARGQGGDTF. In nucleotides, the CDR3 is TGCAGCGCTAGGGGACAGGGCGGCGACACCTTC. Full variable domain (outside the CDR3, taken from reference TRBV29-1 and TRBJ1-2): SAVISQKPSRDICQRGTSLTIQCQVDSQVTMMFWYRQQPGQSLTLIATANQGSEATYESGFVIDKFPISRPNLTFSTLTVSNMSPEDSSIYLCSARGQGGDTFGSGTRLTVV.

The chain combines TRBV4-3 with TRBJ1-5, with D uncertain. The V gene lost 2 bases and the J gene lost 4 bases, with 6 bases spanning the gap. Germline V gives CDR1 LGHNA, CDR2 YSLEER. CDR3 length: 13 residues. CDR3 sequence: CASSQTQNQPQHF. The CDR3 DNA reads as TGCGCCAGCAGCCAAACACAGAATCAGCCCCAGCATTTT.

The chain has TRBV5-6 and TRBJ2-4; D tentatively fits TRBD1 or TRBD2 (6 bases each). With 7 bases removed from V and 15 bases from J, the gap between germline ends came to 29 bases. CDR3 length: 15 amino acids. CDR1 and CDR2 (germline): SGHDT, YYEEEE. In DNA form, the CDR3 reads TGTGCCAGCCTCTCGAGGGGGGACCAGGCTACCTCGAGGTACTTC. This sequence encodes CASLSRGDQATSRYF.

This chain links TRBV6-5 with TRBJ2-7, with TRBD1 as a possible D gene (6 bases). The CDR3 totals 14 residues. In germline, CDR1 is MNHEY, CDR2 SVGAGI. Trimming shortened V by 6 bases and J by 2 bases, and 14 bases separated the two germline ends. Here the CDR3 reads CASRETRGPYEQYF. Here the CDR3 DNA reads TGTGCCAGCAGAGAAACCAGGGGTCCCTACGAGCAGTACTTC.

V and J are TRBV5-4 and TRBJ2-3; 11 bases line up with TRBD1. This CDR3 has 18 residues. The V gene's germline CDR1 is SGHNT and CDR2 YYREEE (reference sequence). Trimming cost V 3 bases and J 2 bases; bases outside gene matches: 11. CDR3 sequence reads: CASSSRSGTGGPTDTQYF. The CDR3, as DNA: TGTGCCAGCAGCTCTAGGAGCGGGACAGGGGGACCCACAGATACGCAGTATTTT.